The TCR beta chain under discussion was sequenced for a study of T cell responses to AZD1222 COVID-19 vaccine. Clones were read by immunoSEQ multiplex PCR, and TCRdb kept only the in-frame ones, dropping some. This sample carries under 150,000 clones, roughly 92% of them seen once, and the ten largest clones take around 1.1%. General observations from the study: Clonal diversity was possibly underestimated, and the donors were mostly white British, with more females.

Points on this clone: Its antigen is unknown.

Sequenced here: peripheral blood, sampled 28 days after the second AZD1222 dose. This TCR was recovered from an adult who received the AZD1222 COVID-19 vaccine.

The DNA of the CDR3 is TGTGCCAGCAGCTTAGACGGCGGGAGGGCGGACGAGCAGTACTTC. Protein: CASSLDGGRADEQYF. The chain combines TRBV11-2 with TRBJ2-7; TRBD2 aligns across 9 bases. V shed 0 bases and J 5 bases; nucleotides not matched to a gene: 5. This CDR3 is 15 amino acids long. Germline CDR1 SGHAT, CDR2 FQNNGV.